The clone carrying this T cell receptor (beta chain) has only a few counts. The CDR3 has 13 residues. The germline V gene has CDR1 MNHEY and CDR2 SVGEGT. Trimming took off 5 bases at V and 1 base at J, with 8 bases between the two ends. The record originates from a study of control samples from healthy donors and cancer patients. Sequenced by immunoSEQ multiplex PCR; TCRdb stores in-frame clones only, minus some. Of 60,000 to 75,000 clones detected, approximately 84% appear once; the ten largest clones hold approximately 30%. J is TRBJ1-1 and V is TRBV6-2 or TRBV6-3; weak D call: TRBD1 (5 bases). Sequenced sample: blood. The TCR comes from a man aged 50 to 60 in good health. Here the CDR3 reads CASSATENTEAFF. CDR3 bases: TGTGCCAGCAGTGCGACAGAGAACACTGAAGCTTTCTTT.